These 5 T cell receptor beta chains were all obtained from the same sample, sequenced in a study of blood T cell repertoires in COVID-19 (dated by TCRdb to 2020 to 2021). The method was the immunoSEQ multiplex PCR assay. TCRdb stores this immuneACCESS table with in-frame sequences only. Part of the clones is absent; in the studies checked, under half of the shortfall reflects unresolved V genes, and no reason is known for the rest. Here the sample has fewer than 450,000 clones; about 90% occur a single time. The leading ten clones occupy 0.6% of the sample. The sample comprised PBMCs or T cells enriched from blood (not recorded which). These receptors were taken from a man younger than 30 who had recovered from COVID-19.

This sequence joins TRBV30 and TRBJ1-6; D is perhaps TRBD1 (6 bases). Trimming cost V 2 bases and J 7 bases, with 12 bases left between them. The CDR3 contains 14 residues. CDR1 GTSNPN and CDR2 SVGIG come from the germline V gene (reference sequence). The CDR3 region has the DNA TGTGCCTGGAGTAGAGGACAGCGGAATTCACCCCTCCACTTT. Residues: CAWSRGQRNSPLHF.

The rearrangement joins TRBV3-1 (or the pseudogene TRBV3-2) to TRBJ1-2, with TRBD1 matching 8 bases. CDR1 is LGHDT and CDR2 is YNNKEL in the germline V gene (reference sequence). This CDR3 is built from 17 residues. Trimming took 6 bases from V and 5 from J; bases not matched to a gene: 17. This chain's CDR3 is CASSGQGKHLVSYGYTF. The CDR3 DNA follows: TGTGCCAGCAGTGGACAGGGCAAGCACCTCGTCTCGTATGGCTACACCTTC.

The J gene is TRBJ1-2, the V gene TRBV7-9, with 12 bases aligning to TRBD1. Trimming cost V 5 bases and J 3 bases; bases outside gene matches: 10. Germline-derived CDR1 and CDR2 are SEHNR and FQNEAQ (reference sequence). The CDR3 covers 17 residues. The CDR3 protein is CASSLRDRGRSDYGYTF. The CDR3 bases are TGTGCCAGCAGCCTCCGGGACAGGGGGCGATCAGACTATGGCTACACCTTC.

The chain uses TRBV11-2 and TRBJ1-2; D is uncertain. CDR3 length: 12 amino acids. Trimming took 1 base from V and 7 from J, leaving 7 bases between them. Germline V lookup: CDR1 SGHAT, CDR2 FQNNGV. CDR3 in amino acids: CASSLALSGYTF. The DNA for the CDR3 is TGTGCCAGCAGCTTAGCGTTGAGTGGCTACACCTTC.

CDR3 sequence reads: CASSPRGTLGGELFF. The CDR3 DNA reads as TGTGCCAGCAGCCCGCGGGGAACCCTCGGCGGGGAGCTGTTTTTT. The genes are TRBV5-5 and TRBJ2-2; possible D gene TRBD2, 6 bases. This CDR3 has 15 amino acids. Germline V CDR1 and CDR2: SGHKS, YYEKEE (reference sequence). Trimming stripped 4 bases from V and 7 bases from J, with 17 bases between.